The clone carrying this T cell receptor beta chain was seen a handful of times. Its cognate antigen is unknown. These data originate in a study of beta chain features in type 1 diabetes. Whole-study results and caveats: Among all four CD4+ subsets, Type 1 diabetes patients had TCRB CDR3s that were moderately but significantly shorter.

From germline, CDR1 is GTSNPN and CDR2 SVGIG (reference sequence). Trimming took 2 bases from V and 1 from J, leaving 10 bases between them. This CDR3 comprises 14 residues. All of the isolated RNA was reverse transcribed, so expressed TCRB transcripts were sequenced. Measured with immunoSEQ multiplex PCR; TCRdb has only the in-frame clones, and not every one. The repertoire holds a few hundred thousand clones, with 10% to 15% as singletons. Material for sequencing was naive CD4+ T cells from blood. This receptor was taken from a woman between 18 and 29 years old with type 1 diabetes. This chain connects TRBV30 to TRBJ2-3; D might be TRBD1 (6 bases). CDR3 nucleotides: TGTGCCTGGAGTCCTGGGGGCCGCACAGATACGCAGTATTTT. Its translation: CAWSPGGRTDTQYF.